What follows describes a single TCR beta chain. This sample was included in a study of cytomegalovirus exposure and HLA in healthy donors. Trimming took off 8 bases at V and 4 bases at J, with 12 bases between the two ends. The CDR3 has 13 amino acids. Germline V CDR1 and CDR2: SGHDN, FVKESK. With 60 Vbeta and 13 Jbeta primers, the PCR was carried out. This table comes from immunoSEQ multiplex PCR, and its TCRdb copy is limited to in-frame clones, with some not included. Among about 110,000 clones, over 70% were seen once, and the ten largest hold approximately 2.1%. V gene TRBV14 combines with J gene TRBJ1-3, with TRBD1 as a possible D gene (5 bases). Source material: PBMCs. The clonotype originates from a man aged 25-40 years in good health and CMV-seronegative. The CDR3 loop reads CASRDLGGNTIYF. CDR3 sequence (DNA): TGTGCCAGCCGGGACTTGGGAGGAAACACCATATATTTT.